This T cell receptor beta chain appears in the sequencing data of a study of T-cell reconstitution after alpha-beta-depleted transplantation in children. The V gene's germline CDR1 is LGHDT and CDR2 YNNKEL (reference sequence). The V and J ends lost 6 bases and 0 bases respectively, with 15 bases between them. The CDR3 has 15 amino acids. This clonotype turned up a few times. For TCRbeta, the library was prepared with unique molecular identifiers. TCRdb processed the PCR reads anew with MiXCR; each CDR3 protein has one entry. Of hundreds of thousands of distinct CDR3 sequences in the sample, more than 9% were seen once.

The rearrangement uses TRBV3-1 and TRBJ2-7, with no clear D. This clonotype originated in a human donor who donated a stem cell graft to a child with acute myeloid leukemia. The input for sequencing was PBMCs from the stem cell graft donor, taken from the stem cell graft. The CDR3: CASSPRPGASYEQYF. As DNA, the CDR3 is TGTGCCAGCAGTCCTCGGCCGGGTGCCTCCTACGAGCAGTACTTC.